The 30 T cell receptor beta chains below come from one sample, sequenced in a study of shared clonotypes between healthy human individuals. Only CD45RO-negative cells positively selected for CCR7 counted as naive CD8 cells, so terminally differentiated effector memory CD45RA+ cells were excluded. Some clones are missing from TCRdb's copy, which holds only in-frame ones; the method was immunoSEQ multiplex PCR. The table has about 2 million clones, about 95% seen once. The sample consisted of naive CD8+ T cells sorted from blood. These TCRs come from a man in his late teens or twenties in good health.

V is TRBV4-1 and J is TRBJ2-5; D is perhaps TRBD2 (5 bases). This CDR3 region has 15 residues. Trimming pared 4 bases from V and 2 bases from J, leaving 14 bases between. CDR1 is MGHRA, CDR2 YSYEKL, per germline. As DNA, the CDR3 is TGCGCCAGCAGCCTATCCGAGGGATTACAAGAGACCCAGTACTTC. Translated: CASSLSEGLQETQYF.

CDR3 region: CASRGRGRETQYF. The CDR3 coding sequence is TGTGCCAGCAGGGGCCGTGGGAGAGAGACCCAGTACTTC. The rearrangement uses TRBV6-5 and TRBJ2-5, with a weak D call TRBD2 (5 bases). Trimming left V 6 bases short and J 4 bases short, with 12 bases between. CDR3 length: 13 residues. Looked up from germline, CDR1 is MNHEY and CDR2 is SVGAGI.

The chain links TRBV29-1 to TRBJ1-5; a possible D gene is TRBD1 (5 bases). In germline, CDR1 is SQVTM, CDR2 ANQGSEA. The CDR3 sequence is 12 residues long. With 7 bases removed from V and 5 bases from J, the gap between germline ends came to 12 bases. The CDR3 loop reads CSAGDSYQPQHF. CDR3 coding DNA: TGCAGCGCCGGGGACTCTTATCAGCCCCAGCATTTT. Complete variable domain (other parts from reference TRBV29-1 and TRBJ1-5): SAVISQKPSRDICQRGTSLTIQCQVDSQVTMMFWYRQQPGQSLTLIATANQGSEATYESGFVIDKFPISRPNLTFSTLTVSNMSPEDSSIYLCSAGDSYQPQHFGDGTRLSIL.

The rearrangement joins TRBV6-6 to TRBJ1-4, with a weak D call TRBD1 (5 bases). Germline lookup yields CDR1 MNHNY and CDR2 SVGAGI (reference sequence). There are 14 residues in the CDR3. Trimming removed 2 bases from V and 14 bases from J, with 18 bases in between. CDR3 in amino acids: CASSYGQEMKILFF. CDR3 sequence (DNA): TGTGCCAGCAGTTACGGACAAGAAATGAAAATTCTGTTTTTT.

This rearrangement joins TRBV9 to TRBJ2-7, with D perhaps TRBD1 (6 bases). The germline CDR1 and CDR2 sequences are SGDLS and YYNGEE. V shed 2 bases and J shed 6 bases, with 18 bases lying between them. The CDR3 loop spans 15 amino acids. In nucleotides, the CDR3 is TGTGCCAGCAGCGTGGAAGCAGGGGAGCGCAGCGAGCAGTACTTC. It translates to CASSVEAGERSEQYF.

This clone was observed once. This sequence joins TRBV27 and TRBJ1-6, with D hard to call. The CDR3 runs 16 residues. V lost 3 bases and J 5 bases, leaving 14 bases between the germline ends. In germline, CDR1 is MNHEY, CDR2 SMNVEV (reference sequence). This CDR3 is CASSLSWGAHNSPLHF. CDR3 DNA: TGTGCCAGCAGTTTGTCGTGGGGTGCCCATAATTCACCCCTCCACTTT.

The chain couples TRBV27 to TRBJ2-7; perhaps TRBD2 as D (6 bases). Germline V gene lookup returns CDR1 MNHEY and CDR2 SMNVEV (reference sequence). V lost 5 bases and J lost 2, with 10 bases in between. CDR3 length equals 13 residues. CDR3 sequence: CASSAGPAYEQYF. For the CDR3, the DNA is TGTGCCAGCAGTGCGGGACCCGCCTACGAGCAGTACTTC.

This CDR3 is CASSLFDGTTDTQYF. CDR3 DNA: TGTGCCAGCAGTTTATTTGACGGGACCACAGATACGCAGTATTTT. The chain has TRBV27 and TRBJ2-3; D possibly uses TRBD1 or TRBD2 (5 bases each). V dropped 1 base and J dropped 2 bases, with 10 bases sitting between them. CDR3 length: 15 residues. Looked up from germline, CDR1 is MNHEY and CDR2 is SMNVEV (reference sequence).

The chain recombines TRBV5-4 with TRBJ2-7; either TRBD1 or TRBD2 may fit D (5 bases each). Trimming removed 1 base at V and 2 bases at J, with 10 bases between. Germline CDR1 and CDR2: SGHNT and YYREEE (reference sequence). CDR3 size: 14 residues. The CDR3 bases are TGTGCCAGCAGCTTGAACCAGGGAGCCTACGAGCAGTACTTC. It codes for CASSLNQGAYEQYF.

Concerning this clone itself: Other DNA sequences of this sample code for an identical CDR3. The J gene is TRBJ2-7, the V gene TRBV7-9, with D hard to call. This CDR3 is built from 12 residues. Trimming removed 5 bases from V and 5 bases from J, with 10 bases in between. Per the germline V gene, CDR1 is SEHNR and CDR2 is FQNEAQ (reference sequence). The CDR3 DNA sequence: TGTGCCAGCAGCCCTGGCCCGAACGAGCAGTACTTC. Protein product: CASSPGPNEQYF.

CDR3 sequence (DNA): TGTGCCAGCAGTTTAGGGCCAGGGCCCTACGAGCAGTACTTC. Translating gives CASSLGPGPYEQYF. The genes are TRBV27 and TRBJ2-7; TRBD1 is a possible D gene (5 bases). Trimming cost V 2 bases and J 2 bases, with 10 bases left between them. This CDR3 region has 14 residues. Germline-derived CDR1 and CDR2 are MNHEY and SMNVEV (reference sequence).

The chain couples TRBV19 to TRBJ1-1, with a weak D call TRBD1 (5 bases). V was pared by 10 bases and J by 5 bases, with 17 bases between. CDR1 and CDR2 from the germline V gene are LNHDA and SQIVND (reference sequence). There are 13 residues in the CDR3. CDR3 protein: CATSIGGGTEAFF. In DNA, the CDR3 is TGTGCCACCTCGATCGGCGGGGGGACTGAAGCTTTCTTT.

The CDR3 bases are TGCGCCAGCAGCCAAGGGGCGGGGGCGCCATACGAGCAGTACTTC. It is translated as CASSQGAGAPYEQYF. The V and J genes are TRBV4-1 and TRBJ2-7; D possibly corresponds to TRBD2 (7 bases). Trimming removed 1 base from V and 4 bases from J, with 14 bases in between. Germline lookup yields CDR1 MGHRA and CDR2 YSYEKL. The CDR3 has 15 residues.

V gene TRBV4-3 combines with J gene TRBJ2-1, with D possibly matching TRBD2 (6 bases). This CDR3 region has 17 residues. The V gene lost 5 bases and the J gene lost 3 bases, with 20 bases spanning the gap. Germline V gene lookup returns CDR1 LGHNA and CDR2 YSLEER. This chain's CDR3 is CASSYTRGGTLYNEQFF. The CDR3 DNA follows: TGCGCCAGCAGCTACACTCGGGGCGGGACCCTCTACAATGAGCAGTTCTTC.

The chain carries TRBV15 and TRBJ2-1, with 7 bases identical to TRBD2. The CDR3 is made up of 18 amino acids. Per germline, CDR1 LNHNV and CDR2 YYDKDF (reference sequence). V gave up 0 bases and J gave up 4 bases; unmatched junction bases: 12. The CDR3 DNA sequence: TGTGCCACCAGCAGAGATCTTGTTGGTGGGAGGGCATACAATGAGCAGTTCTTC. It specifies CATSRDLVGGRAYNEQFF.

Here the CDR3 reads CSVEGTGSRQETQYF. DNA for the CDR3: TGCAGCGTTGAGGGGACAGGGAGCAGGCAAGAGACCCAGTACTTC. The chain employs TRBV29-1 and TRBJ2-5; TRBD1 matches 9 bases. The CDR3 runs to 15 residues. The ends lost 3 bases at V and 2 bases at J; junction bases unmatched: 7. The germline CDR1 and CDR2 sequences are SQVTM and ANQGSEA. Combining the CDR3 with reference TRBV29-1 and TRBJ2-5 gives the whole variable domain SAVISQKPSRDICQRGTSLTIQCQVDSQVTMMFWYRQQPGQSLTLIATANQGSEATYESGFVIDKFPISRPNLTFSTLTVSNMSPEDSSIYLCSVEGTGSRQETQYFGPGTRLLVL.

The genes are TRBV2 and TRBJ1-1; the D is unclear. The CDR3 sequence is 13 residues long. V was clipped by 6 bases and J by 11 bases, with 19 bases between them. In germline, CDR1 is SNHLY, CDR2 FYNNEI. The CDR3 nucleotides read TGTGCCAGCAGGGACGGCAACAACGCGTGGGCTTTCTTT. This encodes CASRDGNNAWAFF.

This rearrangement joins TRBV29-1 to TRBJ2-2, with 11 bases identical to TRBD2. The V gene end was trimmed by 6 bases and the J gene end by 6 bases; junction bases not matched to a gene: 6. The CDR3 consists of 14 residues. Germline lookup yields CDR1 SQVTM and CDR2 ANQGSEA. The CDR3 spells CSVHSGGAAGELFF. The CDR3 bases are TGCAGCGTACATAGCGGGGGGGCCGCCGGGGAGCTGTTTTTT.

The V and J genes are TRBV4-2 and TRBJ1-1; D might be TRBD1 (5 bases). The length of the CDR3 is 14 residues. CDR1 and CDR2 (germline): LGHNA, YNFKEQ. Deletions cut 2 bases from V and 4 bases from J, with 11 bases between. The CDR3 loop is CASSQSGSATEAFF. The DNA of the CDR3 is TGTGCCAGCAGCCAATCAGGGAGCGCCACTGAAGCTTTCTTT.

The chain has TRBV7-9 and TRBJ1-2, with D maybe TRBD1 (6 bases). V was trimmed by 2 bases and J by 3 bases, leaving 25 bases between them. CDR3 length: 19 residues. Germline-derived CDR1 and CDR2 are SEHNR and FQNEAQ (reference sequence). The CDR3 nucleotides read TGTGCCAGCAGCTTATCCCCGGGACATCACCAACCGATTGACTATGGCTACACCTTC. This encodes CASSLSPGHHQPIDYGYTF.

This clone was detected only a few times. The V and J genes are TRBV29-1 and TRBJ1-2; D call uncertain. CDR1 and CDR2 (germline): SQVTM, ANQGSEA. Trimming took 3 bases from V and 4 from J, leaving 9 bases between them. CDR3 length: 12 amino acids. CDR3: CSVDTEGYGYTF. The CDR3 DNA follows: TGCAGCGTTGATACGGAGGGCTATGGCTACACCTTC. Drawing the rest from reference TRBV29-1 and TRBJ1-2, the complete variable domain is SAVISQKPSRDICQRGTSLTIQCQVDSQVTMMFWYRQQPGQSLTLIATANQGSEATYESGFVIDKFPISRPNLTFSTLTVSNMSPEDSSIYLCSVDTEGYGYTFGSGTRLTVV.

The chain combines TRBV28 with TRBJ2-7; 11 positions agree with TRBD2. The germline gives CDR1 MDHEN, CDR2 SYDVKM. The CDR3 runs 16 residues. The V gene end was trimmed by 5 bases and the J gene end by 5 bases; junction bases not matched to a gene: 11. The DNA for the CDR3 is TGTGCCAGCAGTCCACCACTAGCGGGGGCCCGCCACGAGCAGTACTTC. It encodes CASSPPLAGARHEQYF.

The V call is TRBV13, the J call TRBJ1-6; 9 nucleotides align to TRBD1. J gave up 8 bases and V 1 base, and 6 bases lay outside the gene matches. The CDR3 runs 16 residues. The germline gives CDR1 PRHDT, CDR2 FYEKMQ (reference sequence). As DNA, the CDR3 is TGTGCCAGCAGCTTAGCTTCGACAGGGGGTTATTCACCCCTCCACTTT. Translating gives CASSLASTGGYSPLHF.

The DNA for the CDR3 is TGTGCCAGCAGCTTAGAAAGGCCCGGCACATACTATGACGAGCAGTACTTC. Encoded protein: CASSLERPGTYYDEQYF. The V and J genes are TRBV7-6 and TRBJ2-7; D is uncertain. CDR1 is SGHVS and CDR2 is FNYEAQ in the germline V gene. Trimming took 1 base from V and 5 from J, leaving 21 bases between them. The CDR3 totals 17 residues. Supplemented by reference TRBV7-6 and TRBJ2-7, the full variable domain reads GAGVSQSPRYKVTKRGQDVALRCDPISGHVSLYWYRQALGQGPEFLTYFNYEAQQDKSGLPNDRFSAERPEGSISTLTIQRTEQRDSAMYRCASSLERPGTYYDEQYFGPGTRLTVT.

J is TRBJ1-5 and V is TRBV6-5; TRBD1 is a possible D gene (6 bases). This CDR3 is 13 amino acids long. The V and J ends lost 6 bases and 5 bases respectively, with 11 bases between them. Germline CDR1 reads MNHEY; CDR2 reads SVGAGI. In DNA, the CDR3 is TGTGCCAGCAGCAATACAGGGTATCAGCCCCAGCATTTT. Amino acid sequence: CASSNTGYQPQHF.

Here the CDR3 DNA reads TGTGCCAGCAGCACTCGGACACGACCTCACGGGAACACTGAAGCTTTCTTT. This translates into CASSTRTRPHGNTEAFF. The rearrangement joins TRBV7-4 to TRBJ1-1; perhaps TRBD1 as D (5 bases). Trimming removed 5 bases from V and 1 base from J, with 20 bases in between. The germline V gene has CDR1 SGHVT and CDR2 SQSDAQ. CDR3 length equals 17 residues.

V gene TRBV6-5 combines with J gene TRBJ1-3; no clear D gene. This CDR3 contains 15 residues. Deletions cut 6 bases from V and 0 bases from J, with 12 bases between. CDR1 and CDR2 (germline): MNHEY, SVGAGI. CDR3 nucleotide sequence: TGTGCCAGCAGCCTCGATTCTAGCTCTGGAAACACCATATATTTT. Protein product: CASSLDSSSGNTIYF.

The V call is TRBV11-2, the J call TRBJ2-5, with a possible D match to TRBD2 (5 bases). The CDR3 runs to 16 residues. V dropped 0 bases and J dropped 4 bases, with 15 bases sitting between them. The germline V gene has CDR1 SGHAT and CDR2 FQNNGV. CDR3 residues: CASSLEWTGRGETQYF. DNA of the CDR3: TGTGCCAGCAGCTTAGAGTGGACTGGCCGAGGAGAGACCCAGTACTTC.

V is TRBV7-9 and J is TRBJ2-5; D remains ambiguous. The V gene's germline CDR1 is SEHNR and CDR2 FQNEAQ (reference sequence). The germline V and J ends were trimmed by 0 bases and 1 base, with 9 bases remaining between them. This CDR3 comprises 15 residues. The CDR3 coding sequence is TGTGCCAGCAGCTTAGCGTCTGGCAGCCAAGAGACCCAGTACTTC. Protein: CASSLASGSQETQYF.

The chain employs TRBV10-2 and TRBJ1-1; a possible D gene is TRBD1 (5 bases). This CDR3 has 15 residues. V shed 1 base and J shed 5 bases, with 14 bases lying between them. CDR1 and CDR2 from the germline V gene are WSHSY and SAAADI. DNA for the CDR3: TGCGCCAGCAGTGAGTTGGGGACCGGAAGGACTGAAGCTTTCTTT. Encoded protein: CASSELGTGRTEAFF.